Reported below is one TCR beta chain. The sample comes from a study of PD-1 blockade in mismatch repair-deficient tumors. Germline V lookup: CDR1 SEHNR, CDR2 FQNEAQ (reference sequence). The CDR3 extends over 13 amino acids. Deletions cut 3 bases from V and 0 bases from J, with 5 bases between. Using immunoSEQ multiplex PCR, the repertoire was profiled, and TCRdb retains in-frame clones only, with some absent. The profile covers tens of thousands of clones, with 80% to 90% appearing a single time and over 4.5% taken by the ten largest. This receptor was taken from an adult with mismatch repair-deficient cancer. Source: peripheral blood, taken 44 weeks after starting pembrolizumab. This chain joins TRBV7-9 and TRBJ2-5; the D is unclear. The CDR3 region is CASSLWYQETQYF. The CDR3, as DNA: TGTGCCAGCAGCTTGTGGTACCAAGAGACCCAGTACTTC.